This T cell receptor beta chain was profiled in a study of beta chain features in type 1 diabetes. The study, taken as a whole, reports: PCR, the amplification step, might favor shorter templates, equally in patients and controls. Shorter TCRB CDR3s, moderately but significantly so, were found in Type 1 diabetes patients in all four CD4+ subsets.

Isolated RNA was reverse transcribed in full, so expressed TCRB transcripts were sequenced. Using immunoSEQ multiplex PCR, the repertoire was profiled, and TCRdb retains in-frame clones only, with some absent. The sample yields hundreds of thousands of clones, roughly an eighth seen once. As for this clone: Its antigen is undetermined.

All sorted populations exceeded 95% purity. The J segment lost 3 bases and the V segment lost 2 bases, leaving 1 base of the junction unmatched. The CDR3 is 14 residues long. Per germline, CDR1 KGHSH and CDR2 LQKENI. The sequencing sample was made of naive CD4+ T cells from blood. This clonotype originated in a woman under 30 with type 1 diabetes. The rearrangement uses TRBV18 and TRBJ1-2; 9 positions match TRBD1. The CDR3 nucleotides read TGTGCCAGCTCACCAGGGGACAGGGACTATGGCTACACCTTC. It yields the protein CASSPGDRDYGYTF.